This T cell receptor beta chain is from a study of Ad26.COV2.S vaccination and SARS-CoV-2 variants. Study overall: Of the COV1001 trial arms, the Ad26.COV2.S arm included the donor. General study points: Across vaccine and placebo recipients, the breadth of non-spike TCRs was similar.

Data came from immunoSEQ multiplex PCR; TCRdb stores just in-frame clones and leaves some out. Counted here are about 350,000 clones, around 89% occurring once; the ten biggest clones make up approximately 4.5%. Notes on this clone: Antigen specificity is unknown.

Sample treatment: roughly 19 received Ad26.COV2.S at low or high dose, single or two shots; about five received placebo; per-sample allocation not given. Collection of samples fell on day 63 after the first vaccine or placebo injection. An adult donor aged 18-55 years was enrolled in Boston. What was given as vaccine was an Ad26 vector encoding Wuhan-strain SARS-CoV-2 spike. The V gene's germline CDR1 is SGHVS and CDR2 FQNEAQ. This CDR3 spans 13 amino acids. The germline V and J ends were trimmed by 3 bases and 0 bases, with 5 bases remaining between them. The chain uses TRBV7-8 and TRBJ1-1; the D is unclear. The source of this sequence is a person aged 18-60 years who received the Ad26.COV2.S COVID-19 vaccine or a placebo. Sequences were derived from peripheral blood, sampled in a trial of Ad26.COV2.S vaccine versus placebo. The CDR3 DNA sequence: TGTGCCAGCAGCTTTCGGGTGAACACTGAAGCTTTCTTT. This gives the protein CASSFRVNTEAFF.